This T cell receptor (beta chain) was identified during a study of CD8+CD57+ T cells in acquired aplastic anemia. For the study at large: Sorted CD4+ and CD8+ cells gave a mean 3.2 ug DNA, range roughly 0.2 to 27.4 ug.

Both TCR beta VDJ combination and CDR3 sequence profiling were carried out. Genomic DNA was the template for this profiling. TCRdb called the reads again in MiXCR, with one record for every CDR3 protein. The table shows around 140,000 distinct CDR3 sequences, with 41% occurring only once. Turning to this clonotype: Its antigen is unknown.

Broader study findings: Patients and healthy controls showed no significant CD8+ Simpson's diversity difference. Overlapping CD8+ CDR3 repertoires of patients and controls contained under 35 shared sequences.

CDR1 is MGHDK, CDR2 SYGVNS, per germline. V was shortened by 3 bases and J by 4 bases, with 6 bases between the two germline ends. This CDR3 is built from 12 residues. Material for sequencing was sorted CD4+, CD8+, or CD8+CD57+ T cells (not recorded which) from PBMCs. The genes are TRBV25-1 and TRBJ1-2; D ambiguous. This receptor was identified in a human donor in good health, serving as a control. This chain's CDR3 is CASSEAPYGYTF. CDR3 DNA sequence: TGTGCCAGCAGTGAGGCCCCCTATGGCTACACCTTC.